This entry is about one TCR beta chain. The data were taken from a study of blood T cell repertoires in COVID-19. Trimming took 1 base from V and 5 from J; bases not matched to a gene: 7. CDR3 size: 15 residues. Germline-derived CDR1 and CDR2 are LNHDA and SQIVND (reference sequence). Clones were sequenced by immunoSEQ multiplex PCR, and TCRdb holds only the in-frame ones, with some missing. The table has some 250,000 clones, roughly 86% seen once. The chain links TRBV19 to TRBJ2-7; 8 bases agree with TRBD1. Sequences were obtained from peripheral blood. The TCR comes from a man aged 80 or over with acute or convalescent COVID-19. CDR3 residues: CASSIGRDRSHEQYF. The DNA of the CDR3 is TGTGCCAGTAGTATAGGCCGGGACAGGTCTCACGAGCAGTACTTC.